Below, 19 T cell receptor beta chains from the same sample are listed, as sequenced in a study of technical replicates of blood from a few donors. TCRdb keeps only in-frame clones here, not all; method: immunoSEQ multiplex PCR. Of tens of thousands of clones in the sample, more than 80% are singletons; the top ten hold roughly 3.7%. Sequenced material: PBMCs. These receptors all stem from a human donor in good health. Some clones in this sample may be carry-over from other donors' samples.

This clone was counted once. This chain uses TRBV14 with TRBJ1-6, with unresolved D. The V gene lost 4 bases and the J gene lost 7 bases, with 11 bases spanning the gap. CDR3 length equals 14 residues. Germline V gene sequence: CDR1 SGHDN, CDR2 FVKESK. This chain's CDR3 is CASSPGRINSPLHF. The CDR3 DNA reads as TGTGCCAGCAGCCCGGGGAGGATCAATTCACCCCTCCACTTT.

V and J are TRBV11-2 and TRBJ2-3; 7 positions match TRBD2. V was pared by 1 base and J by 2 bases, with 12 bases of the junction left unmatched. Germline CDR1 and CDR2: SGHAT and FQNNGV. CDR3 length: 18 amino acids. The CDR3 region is CASSLGGGRGRSTDTQYF. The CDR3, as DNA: TGTGCCAGCAGCTTAGGGGGGGGTCGGGGCCGCTCCACAGATACGCAGTATTTT.

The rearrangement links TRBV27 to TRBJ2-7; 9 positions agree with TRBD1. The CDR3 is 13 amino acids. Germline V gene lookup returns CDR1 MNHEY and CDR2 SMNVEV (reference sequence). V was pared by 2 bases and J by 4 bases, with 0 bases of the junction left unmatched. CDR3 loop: CASSLGTGYEQYF. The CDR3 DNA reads TGTGCCAGCAGTTTAGGGACAGGGTACGAGCAGTACTTC.

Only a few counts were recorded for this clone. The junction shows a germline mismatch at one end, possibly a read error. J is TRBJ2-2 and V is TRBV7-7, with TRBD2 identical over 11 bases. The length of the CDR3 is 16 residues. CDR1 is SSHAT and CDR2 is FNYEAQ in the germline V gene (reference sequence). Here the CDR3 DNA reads TGTGCTAGCAGCTCTAGACTAGCGGGGTACACCGGGGAGCTGTTTTTT. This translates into CASSSRLAGYTGELFF. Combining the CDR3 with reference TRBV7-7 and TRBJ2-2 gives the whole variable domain GAGVSQSPRYKVTKRGQDVTLRCDPISSHATLYWYQQALGQGPEFLTYFNYEAQPDKSGLPSDRFSAERPEGSISTLTIQRTEQRDSAMYRCASSSRLAGYTGELFFGEGSRLTVL.

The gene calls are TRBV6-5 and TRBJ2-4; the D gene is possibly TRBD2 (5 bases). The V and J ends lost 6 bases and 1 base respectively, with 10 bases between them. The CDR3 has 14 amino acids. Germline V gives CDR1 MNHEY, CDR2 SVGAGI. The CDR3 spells CASRSWEAKNIQYF. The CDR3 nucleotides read TGTGCCAGCAGATCCTGGGAGGCCAAAAACATTCAGTACTTC.

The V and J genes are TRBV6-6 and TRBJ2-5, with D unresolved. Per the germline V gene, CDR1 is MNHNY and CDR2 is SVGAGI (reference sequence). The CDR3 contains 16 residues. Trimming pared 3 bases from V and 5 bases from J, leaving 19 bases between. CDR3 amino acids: CASSYIRPWALETQYF. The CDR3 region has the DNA TGTGCCAGCAGTTATATACGTCCGTGGGCATTGGAGACCCAGTACTTC.

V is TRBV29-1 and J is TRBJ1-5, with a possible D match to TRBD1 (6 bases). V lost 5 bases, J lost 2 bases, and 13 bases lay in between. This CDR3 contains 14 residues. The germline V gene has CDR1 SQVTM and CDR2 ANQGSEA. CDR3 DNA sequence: TGCAGCGTTCAAACAGGGTGGGGCAATCAGCCCCAGCATTTT. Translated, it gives CSVQTGWGNQPQHF.

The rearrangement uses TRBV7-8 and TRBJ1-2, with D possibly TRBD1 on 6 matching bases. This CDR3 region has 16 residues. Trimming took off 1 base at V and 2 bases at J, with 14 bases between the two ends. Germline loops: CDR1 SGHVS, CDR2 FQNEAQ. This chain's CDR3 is CASSLDHRGGNYGYTF. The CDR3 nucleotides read TGTGCCAGCAGCTTAGACCACAGAGGGGGAAACTATGGCTACACCTTC.

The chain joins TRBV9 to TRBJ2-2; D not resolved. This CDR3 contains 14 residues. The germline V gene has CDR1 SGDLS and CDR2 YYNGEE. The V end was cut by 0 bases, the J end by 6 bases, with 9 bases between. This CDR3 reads CASSVAPSAGELFF. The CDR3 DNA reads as TGTGCCAGCAGCGTAGCCCCCAGTGCCGGGGAGCTGTTTTTT.

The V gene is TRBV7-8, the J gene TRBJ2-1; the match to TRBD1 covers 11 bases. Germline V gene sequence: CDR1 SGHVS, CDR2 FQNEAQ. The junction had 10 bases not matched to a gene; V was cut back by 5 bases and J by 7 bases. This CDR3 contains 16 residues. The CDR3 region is CASSGDPGTGGNEQFF. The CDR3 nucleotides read TGTGCCAGCAGCGGGGACCCCGGGACAGGGGGAAATGAGCAGTTCTTC.

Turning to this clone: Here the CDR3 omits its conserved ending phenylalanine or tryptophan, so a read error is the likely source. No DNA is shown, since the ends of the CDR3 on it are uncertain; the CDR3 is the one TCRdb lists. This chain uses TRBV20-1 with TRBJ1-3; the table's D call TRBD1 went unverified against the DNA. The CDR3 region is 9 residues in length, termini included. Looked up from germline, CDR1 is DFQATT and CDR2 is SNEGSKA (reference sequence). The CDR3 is CSAFGQGGN.

CDR3 DNA sequence: TGTGCCAGCAGCGCCGGGACAGGGGGATACGAGCAGTACTTC. Its translation is CASSAGTGGYEQYF. V gene TRBV7-8 combines with J gene TRBJ2-7; 11 positions match TRBD1. Trimming cost V 5 bases and J 4 bases; bases outside gene matches: 4. CDR1 SGHVS and CDR2 FQNEAQ come from the germline V gene. The CDR3 is made up of 14 amino acids.

The CDR3 sequence is CATSRGLAMHYEQYF. CDR3 sequence (DNA): TGTGCCACCAGCAGAGGACTAGCGATGCACTACGAGCAGTACTTC. The rearrangement links TRBV15 to TRBJ2-7, with 8 bases lining up with TRBD2. The germline CDR1 and CDR2 sequences are LNHNV and YYDKDF (reference sequence). Losses at the gene ends were 1 base for V and 3 bases for J; bases not matched to a gene: 5. The CDR3 has 15 amino acids.

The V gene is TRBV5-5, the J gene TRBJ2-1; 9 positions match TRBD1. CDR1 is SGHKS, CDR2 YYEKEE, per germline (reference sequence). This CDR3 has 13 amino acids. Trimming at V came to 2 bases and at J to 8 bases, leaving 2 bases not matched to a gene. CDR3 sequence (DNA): TGTGCCAGCAGCTTACAGGGGGCCCATGAGCAGTTCTTC. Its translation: CASSLQGAHEQFF.

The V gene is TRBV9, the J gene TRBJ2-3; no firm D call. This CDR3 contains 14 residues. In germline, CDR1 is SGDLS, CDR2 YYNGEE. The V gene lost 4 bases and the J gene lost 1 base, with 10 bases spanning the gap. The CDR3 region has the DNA TGTGCCAGCAGCTCGTATCTAGGCACAGATACGCAGTATTTT. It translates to CASSSYLGTDTQYF.

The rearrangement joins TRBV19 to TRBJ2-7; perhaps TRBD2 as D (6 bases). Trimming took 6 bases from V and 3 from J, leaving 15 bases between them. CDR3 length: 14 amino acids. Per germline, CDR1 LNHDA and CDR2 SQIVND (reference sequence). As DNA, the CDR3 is TGTGCCAGTAGCCCCTCCGGGAGTAGCTACGAGCAGTACTTC. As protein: CASSPSGSSYEQYF.

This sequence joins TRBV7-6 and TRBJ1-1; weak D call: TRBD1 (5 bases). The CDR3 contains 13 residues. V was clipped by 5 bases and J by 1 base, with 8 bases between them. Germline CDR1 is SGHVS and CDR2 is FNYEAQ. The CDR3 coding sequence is TGTGCCAGCAGCCCAACAGGGAACACTGAAGCTTTCTTT. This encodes CASSPTGNTEAFF.

CDR3 sequence: CASRREGYRQPQHF. DNA for the CDR3: TGTGCCAGCAGGAGGGAAGGGTACCGTCAGCCCCAGCATTTT. V is TRBV2 and J is TRBJ1-5, with D unresolved. Trimming removed 6 bases from V and 6 bases from J, with 15 bases in between. Looked up from germline, CDR1 is SNHLY and CDR2 is FYNNEI. The CDR3 extends over 14 amino acids. Using reference TRBV2 and TRBJ1-5 for the parts outside the CDR3, the full variable domain is EPEVTQTPSHQVTQMGQEVILRCVPISNHLYFYWYRQILGQKVEFLVSFYNNEISEKSEIFDDQFSVERPDGSNFTLKIRSTKLEDSAMYFCASRREGYRQPQHFGDGTRLSIL.

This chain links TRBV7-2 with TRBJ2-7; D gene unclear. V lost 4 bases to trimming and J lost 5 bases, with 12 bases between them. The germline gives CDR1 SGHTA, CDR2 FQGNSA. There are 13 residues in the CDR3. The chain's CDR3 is CASSSNSPNEQYF. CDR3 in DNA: TGTGCCAGCAGCTCTAACAGCCCGAACGAGCAGTACTTC. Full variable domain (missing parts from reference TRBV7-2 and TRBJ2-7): GAGVSQSPSNKVTEKGKDVELRCDPISGHTALYWYRQSLGQGLEFLIYFQGNSAPDKSGLPSDRFSAERTGGSVSTLTIQRTQQEDSAVYLCASSSNSPNEQYFGPGTRLTVT.